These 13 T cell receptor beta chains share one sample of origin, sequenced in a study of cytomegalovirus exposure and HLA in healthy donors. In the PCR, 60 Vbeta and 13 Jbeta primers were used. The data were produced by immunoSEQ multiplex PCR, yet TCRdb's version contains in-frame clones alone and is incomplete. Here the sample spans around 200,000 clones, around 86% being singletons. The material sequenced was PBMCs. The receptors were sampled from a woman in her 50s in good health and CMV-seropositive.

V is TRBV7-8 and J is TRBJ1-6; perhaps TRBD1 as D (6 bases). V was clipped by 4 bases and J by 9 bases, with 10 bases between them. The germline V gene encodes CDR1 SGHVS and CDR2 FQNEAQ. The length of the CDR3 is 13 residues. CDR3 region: CASSSTGLSPLHF. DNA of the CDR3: TGTGCCAGCAGCTCGACAGGACTTTCACCCCTCCACTTT.

CDR3: CASSLVSSYEQYF. CDR3 coding DNA: TGTGCCAGCAGCTTGGTCTCCTCCTACGAGCAGTACTTC. The chain is built from TRBV5-4 and TRBJ2-7; D gene uncertain. With 0 bases removed from V and 0 bases from J, the gap between germline ends came to 4 bases. This CDR3 is 13 amino acids long. Germline loops: CDR1 SGHNT, CDR2 YYREEE (reference sequence). The whole variable domain, remainder taken from reference TRBV5-4 and TRBJ2-7, is ETGVTQSPTHLIKTRGQQVTLRCSSQSGHNTVSWYQQALGQGPQFIFQYYREEENGRGNFPPRFSGLQFPNYSSELNVNALELDDSALYLCASSLVSSYEQYFGPGTRLTVT.

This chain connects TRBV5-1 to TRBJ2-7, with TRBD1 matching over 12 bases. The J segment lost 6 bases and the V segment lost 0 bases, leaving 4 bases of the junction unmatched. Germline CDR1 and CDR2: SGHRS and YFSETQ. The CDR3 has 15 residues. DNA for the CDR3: TGCGCCAGCAGCTTGGGGGGACAGGGGGCGGGCGAGCAGTACTTC. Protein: CASSLGGQGAGEQYF.

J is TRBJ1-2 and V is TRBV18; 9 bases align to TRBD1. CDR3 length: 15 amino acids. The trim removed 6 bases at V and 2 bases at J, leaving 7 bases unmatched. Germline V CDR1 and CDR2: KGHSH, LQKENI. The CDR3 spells CASSPGQGNNYGYTF. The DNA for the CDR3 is TGTGCCAGCTCCCCAGGACAGGGGAACAACTATGGCTACACCTTC.

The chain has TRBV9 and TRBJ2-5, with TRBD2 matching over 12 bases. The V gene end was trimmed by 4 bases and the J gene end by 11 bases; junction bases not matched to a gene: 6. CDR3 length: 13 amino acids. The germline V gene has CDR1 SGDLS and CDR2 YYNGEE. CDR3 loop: CASSTTSGGLQYF. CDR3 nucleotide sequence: TGTGCCAGCAGCACGACTAGCGGGGGTCTTCAGTACTTC. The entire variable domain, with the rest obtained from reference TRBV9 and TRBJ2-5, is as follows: DSGVTQTPKHLITATGQRVTLRCSPRSGDLSVYWYQQSLDQGLQFLIQYYNGEERAKGNILERFSAQQFPDLHSELNLSSLELGDSALYFCASSTTSGGLQYFGPGTRLLVL.

The DNA of the CDR3 is TGTGCCAGCAGCGCCGACAGGACAACTAATGAAAAACTGTTTTTT. It is translated as CASSADRTTNEKLFF. The chain has TRBV11-2 and TRBJ1-4; D is perhaps TRBD1 (6 bases). The CDR3 is made up of 15 amino acids. Germline loops: CDR1 SGHAT, CDR2 FQNNGV. The V and J ends lost 5 bases and 0 bases respectively, with 10 bases between them.

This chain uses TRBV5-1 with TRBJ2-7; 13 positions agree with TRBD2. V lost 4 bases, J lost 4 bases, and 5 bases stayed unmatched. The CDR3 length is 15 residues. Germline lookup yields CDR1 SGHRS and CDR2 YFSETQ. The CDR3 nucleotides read TGCGCCAGCAGCCCGCGACTAGCGGGGGGTTACGAGCAGTACTTC. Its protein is CASSPRLAGGYEQYF. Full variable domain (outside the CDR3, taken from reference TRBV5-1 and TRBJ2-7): KAGVTQTPRYLIKTRGQQVTLSCSPISGHRSVSWYQQTPGQGLQFLFEYFSETQRNKGNFPGRFSGRQFSNSRSEMNVSTLELGDSALYLCASSPRLAGGYEQYFGPGTRLTVT.

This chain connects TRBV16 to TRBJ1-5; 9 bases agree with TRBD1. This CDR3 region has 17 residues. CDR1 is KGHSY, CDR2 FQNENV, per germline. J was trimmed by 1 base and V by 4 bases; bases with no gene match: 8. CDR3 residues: CASSRQGQGGSNQPQHF. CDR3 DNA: TGTGCCAGCAGCCGGCAGGGACAGGGAGGAAGCAATCAGCCCCAGCATTTT. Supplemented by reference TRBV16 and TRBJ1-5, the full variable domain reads GEEVAQTPKHLVRGEGQKAKLYCAPIKGHSYVFWYQQVLKNEFKFLISFQNENVFDETGMPKERFSAKCLPNSPCSLEIQATKLEDSAVYFCASSRQGQGGSNQPQHFGDGTRLSIL.

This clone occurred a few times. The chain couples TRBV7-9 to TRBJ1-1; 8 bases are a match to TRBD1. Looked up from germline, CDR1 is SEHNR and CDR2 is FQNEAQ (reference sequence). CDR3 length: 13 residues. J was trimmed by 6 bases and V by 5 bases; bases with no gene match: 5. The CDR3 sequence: CASSLGQGAEAFF. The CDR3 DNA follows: TGTGCCAGCAGCCTCGGACAGGGTGCTGAAGCTTTCTTT.

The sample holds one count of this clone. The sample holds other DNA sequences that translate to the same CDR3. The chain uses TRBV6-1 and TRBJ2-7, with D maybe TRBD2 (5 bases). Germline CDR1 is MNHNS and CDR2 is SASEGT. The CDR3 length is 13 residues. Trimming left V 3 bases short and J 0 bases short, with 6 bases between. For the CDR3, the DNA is TGTGCCAGCAGTGAGGCGGGCTCCTACGAGCAGTACTTC. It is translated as CASSEAGSYEQYF.

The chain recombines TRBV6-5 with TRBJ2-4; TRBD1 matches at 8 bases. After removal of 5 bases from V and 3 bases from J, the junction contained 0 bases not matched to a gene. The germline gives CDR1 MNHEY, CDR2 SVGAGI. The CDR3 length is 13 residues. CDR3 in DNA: TGTGCCAGCAGTGGGACAGGCAAAAACATTCAGTACTTC. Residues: CASSGTGKNIQYF.

CDR3: CAWSVQGRDEQYF. The CDR3 nucleotides read TGTGCCTGGAGTGTACAGGGCAGGGACGAGCAGTACTTC. The rearrangement joins TRBV30 to TRBJ2-5; possible D gene TRBD1, 6 bases. TRBJ2-7 matches the DNA end more closely, so the J call is doubtful. From germline, CDR1 is GTSNPN and CDR2 SVGIG (reference sequence). This CDR3 is built from 13 residues.

CDR3 nucleotides: TGTGCCAGTAGTATGGGAGACTCTGGAAACACCATATATTTT. Its translation is CASSMGDSGNTIYF. The J gene is TRBJ1-3, the V gene TRBV19; D unresolved. The ends were cut back, 3 bases at V and 0 bases at J, with 6 bases in the middle. CDR1 is LNHDA and CDR2 is SQIVND in the germline V gene (reference sequence). The CDR3 runs 14 residues.